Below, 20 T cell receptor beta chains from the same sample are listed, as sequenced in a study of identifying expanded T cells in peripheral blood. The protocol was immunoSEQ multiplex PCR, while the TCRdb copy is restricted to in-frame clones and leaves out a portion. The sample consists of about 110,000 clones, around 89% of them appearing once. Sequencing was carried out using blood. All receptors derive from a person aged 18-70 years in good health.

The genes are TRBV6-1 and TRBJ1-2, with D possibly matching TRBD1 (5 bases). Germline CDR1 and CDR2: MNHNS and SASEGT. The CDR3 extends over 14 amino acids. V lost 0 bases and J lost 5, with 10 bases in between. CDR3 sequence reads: CASSEAGDGYGYTF. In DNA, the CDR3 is TGTGCCAGCAGTGAAGCGGGGGACGGTTATGGCTACACCTTC.

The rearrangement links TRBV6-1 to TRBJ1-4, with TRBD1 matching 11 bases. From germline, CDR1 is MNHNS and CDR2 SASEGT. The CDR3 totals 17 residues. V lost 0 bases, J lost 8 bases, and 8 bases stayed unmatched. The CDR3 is CASSEALGQGAREKLFF. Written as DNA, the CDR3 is TGTGCCAGCAGTGAAGCGCTCGGACAGGGGGCGAGGGAAAAACTGTTTTTT.

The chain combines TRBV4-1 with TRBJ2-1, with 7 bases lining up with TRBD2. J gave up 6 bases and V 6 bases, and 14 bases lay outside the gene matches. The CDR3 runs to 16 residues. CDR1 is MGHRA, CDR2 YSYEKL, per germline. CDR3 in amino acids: CASRARTRGDSNEQFF. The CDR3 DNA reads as TGCGCCAGCAGGGCCCGAACCCGGGGGGACTCCAATGAGCAGTTCTTC.

The CDR3 here is CASSKNRGHQETQYF. The CDR3 DNA follows: TGTGCCAGCTCAAAGAACAGGGGGCACCAAGAGACCCAGTACTTC. This rearrangement joins TRBV18 to TRBJ2-5, with 9 positions matching TRBD1. The CDR3 runs 15 residues. Losses at the gene ends were 5 bases for V and 0 bases for J; bases not matched to a gene: 4. Germline loops: CDR1 KGHSH, CDR2 LQKENI.

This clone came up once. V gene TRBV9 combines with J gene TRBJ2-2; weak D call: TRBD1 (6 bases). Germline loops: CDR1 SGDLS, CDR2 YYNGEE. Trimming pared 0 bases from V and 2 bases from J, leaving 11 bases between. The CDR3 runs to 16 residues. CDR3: CASSVGTDANTGELFF. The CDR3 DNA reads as TGTGCCAGCAGCGTAGGGACAGACGCTAACACCGGGGAGCTGTTTTTT.

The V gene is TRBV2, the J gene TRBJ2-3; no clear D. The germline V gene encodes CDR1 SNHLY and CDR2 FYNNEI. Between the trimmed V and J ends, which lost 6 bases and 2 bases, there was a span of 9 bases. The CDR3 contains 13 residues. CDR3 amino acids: CASRAIPTDTQYF. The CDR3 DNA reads TGTGCCAGCAGGGCCATCCCCACAGATACGCAGTATTTT.

CDR3 nucleotide sequence: TGCGCCAGCAGTCAGGGGACAGGATTGGCCGGGGAGCTGTTTTTT. It is translated as CASSQGTGLAGELFF. The rearrangement uses TRBV23-1 and TRBJ2-2; TRBD1 matches 8 bases. TRBV23-1 is given ORF status, its function remaining uncertain. This CDR3 comprises 15 residues. With 3 bases clipped from V and 6 bases from J, the junction kept 6 bases outside the gene matches.

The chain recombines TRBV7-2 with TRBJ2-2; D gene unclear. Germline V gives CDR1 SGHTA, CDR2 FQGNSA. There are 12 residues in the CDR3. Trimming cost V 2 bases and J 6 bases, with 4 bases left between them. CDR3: CASSLLAGELFF. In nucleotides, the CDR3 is TGTGCCAGCAGCTTATTAGCCGGGGAGCTGTTTTTT.

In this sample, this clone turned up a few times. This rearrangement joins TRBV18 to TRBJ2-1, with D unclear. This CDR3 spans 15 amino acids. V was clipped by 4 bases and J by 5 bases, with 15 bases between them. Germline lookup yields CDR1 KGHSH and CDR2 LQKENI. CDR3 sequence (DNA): TGTGCCAGCTCACTGGGTGTGGCAACCCACAATGAGCAGTTCTTC. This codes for CASSLGVATHNEQFF.

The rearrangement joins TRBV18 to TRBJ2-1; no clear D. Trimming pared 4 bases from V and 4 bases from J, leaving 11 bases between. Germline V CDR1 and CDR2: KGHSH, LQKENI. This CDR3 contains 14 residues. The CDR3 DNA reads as TGTGCCAGCTCACGGAACGGGTTGTACAATGAGCAGTTCTTC. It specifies CASSRNGLYNEQFF.

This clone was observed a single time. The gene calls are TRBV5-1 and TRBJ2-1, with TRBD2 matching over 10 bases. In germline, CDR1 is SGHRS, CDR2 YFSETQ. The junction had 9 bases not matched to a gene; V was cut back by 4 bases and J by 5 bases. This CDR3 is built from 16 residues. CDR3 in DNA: TGCGCCAGCAGCCGGAGACTAGCGGGTGGAAACAATGAGCAGTTCTTC. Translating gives CASSRRLAGGNNEQFF.

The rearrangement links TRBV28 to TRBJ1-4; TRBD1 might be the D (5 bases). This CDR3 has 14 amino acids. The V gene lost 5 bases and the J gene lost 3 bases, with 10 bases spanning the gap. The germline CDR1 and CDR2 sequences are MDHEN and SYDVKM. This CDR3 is CASSQGPPNEKLFF. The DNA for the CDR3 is TGTGCCAGCAGTCAGGGCCCTCCTAATGAAAAACTGTTTTTT.

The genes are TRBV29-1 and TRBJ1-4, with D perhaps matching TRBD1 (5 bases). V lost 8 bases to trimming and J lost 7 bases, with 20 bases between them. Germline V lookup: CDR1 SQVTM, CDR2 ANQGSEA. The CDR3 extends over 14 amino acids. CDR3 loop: CSYGAGGAGEKLFF. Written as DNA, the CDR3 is TGCAGCTATGGTGCGGGTGGGGCTGGTGAAAAACTGTTTTTT.

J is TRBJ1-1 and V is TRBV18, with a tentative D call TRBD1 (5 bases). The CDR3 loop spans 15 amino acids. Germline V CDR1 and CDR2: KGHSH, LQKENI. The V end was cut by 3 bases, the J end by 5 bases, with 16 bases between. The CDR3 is CASSPGVGGVTEAFF. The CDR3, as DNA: TGTGCCAGCTCACCCGGAGTTGGGGGAGTTACTGAAGCTTTCTTT. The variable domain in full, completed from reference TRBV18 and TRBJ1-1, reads NAGVMQNPRHLVRRRGQEARLRCSPMKGHSHVYWYRQLPEEGLKFMVYLQKENIIDESGMPKERFSAEFPKEGPSILRIQQVVRGDSAAYFCASSPGVGGVTEAFFGQGTRLTVV.

The chain's CDR3 is CASSEDASPDTQYF. The DNA of the CDR3 is TGTGCCAGCAGTGAAGATGCCAGCCCAGATACGCAGTATTTT. The chain couples TRBV6-1 to TRBJ2-3; D gene uncertain. Germline-derived CDR1 and CDR2 are MNHNS and SASEGT. Trimming stripped 1 base from V and 4 bases from J, with 9 bases between. CDR3 size: 14 residues.

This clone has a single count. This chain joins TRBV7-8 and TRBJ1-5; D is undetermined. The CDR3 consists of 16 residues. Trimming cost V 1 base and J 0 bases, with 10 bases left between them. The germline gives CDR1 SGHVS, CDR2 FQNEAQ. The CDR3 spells CASSLGARNSNQPQHF. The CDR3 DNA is TGTGCCAGCAGCTTAGGGGCCAGAAATAGCAATCAGCCCCAGCATTTT. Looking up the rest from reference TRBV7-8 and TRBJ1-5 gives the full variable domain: GAGVSQSPRYKVAKRGQDVALRCDPISGHVSLFWYQQALGQGPEFLTYFQNEAQLDKSGLPSDRFFAERPEGSVSTLKIQRTQQEDSAVYLCASSLGARNSNQPQHFGDGTRLSIL.

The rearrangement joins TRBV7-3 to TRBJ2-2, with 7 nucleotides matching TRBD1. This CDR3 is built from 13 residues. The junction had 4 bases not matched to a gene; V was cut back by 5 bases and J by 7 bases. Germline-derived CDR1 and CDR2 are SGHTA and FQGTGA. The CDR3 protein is CASSPQGHGELFF. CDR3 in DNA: TGTGCCAGCAGCCCACAGGGGCACGGGGAGCTGTTTTTT.

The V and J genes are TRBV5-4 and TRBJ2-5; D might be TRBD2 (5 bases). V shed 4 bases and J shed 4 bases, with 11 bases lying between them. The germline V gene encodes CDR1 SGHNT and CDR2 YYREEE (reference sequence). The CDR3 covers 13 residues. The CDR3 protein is CASSLFRGETQYF. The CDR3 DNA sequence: TGTGCCAGCAGCCTCTTCCGGGGAGAGACCCAGTACTTC.

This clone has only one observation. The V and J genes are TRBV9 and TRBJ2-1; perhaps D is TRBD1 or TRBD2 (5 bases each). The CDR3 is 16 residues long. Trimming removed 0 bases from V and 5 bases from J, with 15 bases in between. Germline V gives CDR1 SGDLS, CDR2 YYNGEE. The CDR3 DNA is TGTGCCAGCAGCGTAGGTTATCGGGACCGCCACAATGAGCAGTTCTTC. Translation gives CASSVGYRDRHNEQFF.

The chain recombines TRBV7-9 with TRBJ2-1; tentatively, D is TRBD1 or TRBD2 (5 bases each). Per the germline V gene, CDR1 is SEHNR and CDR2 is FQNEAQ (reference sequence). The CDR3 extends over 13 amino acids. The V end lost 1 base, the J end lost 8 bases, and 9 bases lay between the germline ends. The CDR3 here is CASSLDGAHEQFF. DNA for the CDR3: TGTGCCAGCAGCTTAGACGGGGCTCATGAGCAGTTCTTC.